The rows below give T cell receptor beta chains drawn from one sample of a study of CD8+ T cells in alopecia areata. Sequenced by immunoSEQ multiplex PCR; TCRdb stores in-frame clones only, minus some. The sample yields roughly 110,000 clones, approximately 55% seen once. Specimen: CD4+ T cells sorted from blood, collected at week 24, from a patient treated with tofacitinib. The source is a human donor with alopecia areata. Each CDR3 is given with its conserved first and last residue. The D gene is left open where the match is weak. Clone sizes are given selectively: once, few, many, or a class where the clone is expanded.

v_call	clone_size	d_call	j_call	cdr3_nt	cdr3_aa
TRBV4-1	NA	NA	TRBJ1-1	TGCGCCAGCAGCCAAGTAGGGCGTACTGAAGCTTTCTTT	CASSQVGRTEAFF
TRBV7-3	NA	NA	TRBJ2-5	TGTGCCAGCAGCTTACGGCTCCAAGAGACCCAGTACTTC	CASSLRLQETQYF
TRBV18	NA	NA	TRBJ1-2	TGTGCCAGCACGAATTTGAAGGGACCGCGTGGACAGGGCTACACCTTC	CASTNLKGPRGQGYTF
TRBV6-1	NA	NA	TRBJ2-7	TGTGCCAGCAGTCAGAGCATTGGGAGCTACGAGCAGTACTTC	CASSQSIGSYEQYF
TRBV25-1	NA	NA	TRBJ2-1	TGTGCCAGCAGTGAAGGGTACTCCTACAATGAGCAGTTCTTC	CASSEGYSYNEQFF
TRBV5-6	NA	NA	TRBJ2-2	TGTGCCAGCAGCTTCGGGCCTAACACCGGGGAGCTGTTTTTT	CASSFGPNTGELFF
TRBV15	NA	NA	TRBJ1-1	TGTGCCACCGCCGGGTCCCGTGAAGCTTTCTTT	CATAGSREAFF
TRBV4-2	NA	NA	TRBJ2-3	TGTGCCAGCAGCCAAGATCCCATCGCTAGCACAGATACGCAGTATTTT	CASSQDPIASTDTQYF
TRBV6-5	NA	NA	TRBJ2-5	TGTGCCACGTCACAGGGATACGGGGAGTACTTC	CATSQGYGEYF
TRBV7-2	NA	NA	TRBJ2-3	TGTGCCAGCAGCTCCTCTGAACTAAATACGCAGTATTTT	CASSSSELNTQYF
TRBV7-2	NA	NA	TRBJ2-7	TGTGCCAGCAGCTTAGCTTTTAAGGGAAACGAGCAGTACTTC	CASSLAFKGNEQYF
TRBV11-3	NA	NA	TRBJ2-4	TGTGCCAGCAGCCCAGACTGGGGCAAAAACATTCAGTACTTC	CASSPDWGKNIQYF
TRBV29-1	few	TRBD1	TRBJ1-2	TGCAGCGTCCAACAGGGGTCCTATGGCTACACCTTC	CSVQQGSYGYTF